Each of the 16 T cell receptor beta chains below was sequenced from the same sample in a study of T cells in women clearing cervical HPV infection (dated by TCRdb to about 2018). The library relied on the immunoSEQ multiplex PCR assay. TCRdb took this table from immuneACCESS and kept in-frame rearrangements with V and J called. Such tables lack part of the clones; where checked against another copy, unresolved V genes explain under half of the gap, and the rest is unexplained. The sample table holds roughly 47,000 clones. The top ten constitute about 40% of the sample. Source material: blood buffy coat. These receptors all stem from a woman between 18 and 70 years old with a cervical HPV16 infection that either progressed to CIN3+ or cleared (not recorded which).

With respect to this clone: The read ends 3 residues shy of where the CDR3 ends; the end is completed using the germline J gene. The chain joins TRBV7-2 to TRBJ1-2; D ambiguous. This CDR3 has 14 amino acids. Between the trimmed V and J ends, which lost 0 bases and 5 bases, there was a span of 10 bases. Germline V lookup: CDR1 SGHTA, CDR2 FQGNSA. The chain's CDR3 is CASSLAVAFYGYTF. The DNA read from the CDR3 is TGTGCCAGCAGCTTAGCGGTGGCCTTTTATGGC.

Details on this clone: The sequence runs out 3 residues before the end of the CDR3; the remainder is reconstructed from the germline J gene. V usage is TRBV19 and J usage is TRBJ1-6, with TRBD1 identical over 7 bases. Trimming removed 9 bases from V and 7 bases from J; junction bases left unmatched: 12. This CDR3 comprises 15 residues. Germline V gene sequence: CDR1 LNHDA, CDR2 SQIVND (reference sequence). CDR3 sequence reads: CASRGQADVNSPLHF. CDR3 DNA (partial): TGTGCCAGCCGAGGACAGGCGGATGTCAATTCACCC.

Worth noting for this clone: The DNA ends 3 residues before the CDR3 does, and the rest of the CDR3 is filled in from the germline J gene. This sequence joins TRBV11-1 and TRBJ1-2; the match to TRBD1 covers 7 bases. J gave up 4 bases and V 5 bases, and 7 bases lay outside the gene matches. Germline CDR1 reads SGHAT; CDR2 reads FQDESV (reference sequence). CDR3 length: 14 residues. The sequenced part of the CDR3 DNA is TGTGCCAGCAGCCTACGACAGGGTCTCTATGGC. Its protein product is CASSLRQGLYG. The whole CDR3 region reads CASSLRQGLYGYTF.

Points on this clone: The CDR3 end lies 3 residues beyond the end of the read and is filled in from the germline J gene. This chain links TRBV19 with TRBJ1-1; 7 bases agree with TRBD1. V shed 6 bases, J shed 0 bases, and the junction held 4 bases outside the gene matches. This CDR3 contains 14 residues. Per the germline V gene, CDR1 is LNHDA and CDR2 is SQIVND (reference sequence). CDR3 sequence: CASSPGTVNTEAFF. Incomplete CDR3 DNA: TGTGCCAGTAGCCCCGGGACAGTGAACACTGAA.

The sequenced CDR3 bases are TGTGCCAGCAGCTTACTAGCGGGGGGGGAGACG. This sequence encodes CASSLLAGGET. The whole CDR3 protein reads CASSLLAGGETQYF. This chain connects TRBV7-3 to TRBJ2-3, with 12 bases matching TRBD2. The read terminates 3 residues before the CDR3 end, so the remaining end is supplied by the germline J gene. The CDR3 consists of 14 residues. Germline CDR1 and CDR2: SGHTA and FQGTGA.

For this clone: The sequenced fragment ends 3 residues before the CDR3 boundary, so the rest is inferred from the germline J gene. The genes are TRBV7-2 and TRBJ1-2; possibly TRBD1 for D (6 bases). Germline-derived CDR1 and CDR2 are SGHTA and FQGNSA. The CDR3 runs to 13 residues. The CDR3 loop reads CASSSQGFEGYTF. CDR3 bases read: TGTGCCAGCAGCTCACAGGGTTTCGAAGGC.

On this clone: With the read ending 3 residues before the CDR3 end, the germline J gene is used to fill in that end. The chain carries TRBV20-1 and TRBJ1-1; possible D gene TRBD1, 5 bases. This CDR3 spans 17 amino acids. V lost 3 bases to trimming and J lost 1 base, with 21 bases between them. CDR1 and CDR2 (germline): DFQATT, SNEGSKA (reference sequence). This chain's CDR3 is CSARDSSGLLTNTEAFF. The sequenced CDR3 bases are TGCAGTGCTAGGGACTCCTCGGGACTCCTCACGAACACTGAA.

Worth noting for this clone: The CDR3 extends 3 residues past the end of the read, so its final part is completed from the germline J gene. The chain joins TRBV7-9 to TRBJ2-7; 8 bases match TRBD1. CDR1 and CDR2 (germline): SEHNR, FQNEAQ (reference sequence). The CDR3 totals 12 residues. J was trimmed by 0 bases and V by 11 bases; bases with no gene match: 3. CDR3 loop: CAVDRDSYEQYF. The part of the CDR3 DNA that was read is TGTGCCGTGGACAGGGACTCCTACGAG.

With regard to this clone: The CDR3 end lies 3 residues beyond the end of the read and is filled in from the germline J gene. The gene calls are TRBV5-1 and TRBJ2-2; tentative D call: TRBD1 (7 bases). Trimming removed 8 bases from V and 5 bases from J, with 16 bases in between. The CDR3 length is 14 residues. Germline V gene data show CDR1 as SGHRS and CDR2 as YFSETQ. CDR3 DNA (partial): TGCGCCAGTTCGCAGGGGGAGGTTACCGGGGAG. It is translated as CASSQGEVTGE. The full CDR3 is CASSQGEVTGELFF.

As for this clone: The read stops 3 residues short of the end of the CDR3; the missing end is completed from the germline J gene. The rearrangement uses TRBV2 and TRBJ2-7; D possibly corresponds to TRBD1 (6 bases). The V gene lost 3 bases and the J gene lost 2 bases, with 11 bases spanning the gap. Per germline, CDR1 SNHLY and CDR2 FYNNEI. CDR3 length: 14 amino acids. The covered CDR3 bases are TGTGCCAGCAGTGACGGGCAGGGGCCCTACGAG. Amino acids: CASSDGQGPYE. The full-length CDR3 reads as CASSDGQGPYEQYF.

In the case of this clone: The read finishes 3 residues shy of the CDR3 end, and the germline J gene is used to complete it. V usage is TRBV4-1 and J usage is TRBJ1-3; no firm D call. Germline V CDR1 and CDR2: MGHRA, YSYEKL. V was pared by 0 bases and J by 0 bases, with 6 bases between. The CDR3 loop spans 15 amino acids. CDR3 DNA, as far as it was read: TGCGCCAGCAGCCAAGATGAAGGCTCTGGAAACACC. This translates into CASSQDEGSGNT. The full CDR3 protein reads CASSQDEGSGNTIYF.

Of note for this clone: The read halts 3 residues ahead of the CDR3 end, with the missing end drawn from the germline J gene. This chain uses TRBV6-7 with TRBJ1-5; D gene ambiguous. TRBV6-7 is assigned to the ORF class and has an uncertain function. The CDR3 length is 15 residues. V lost 1 base to trimming and J lost 1 base, with 8 bases between them. This CDR3 reads CASSYYAGSNQPQHF. The covered CDR3 bases are TGTGCCAGCAGTTACTACGCCGGGAGCAATCAGCCC.

About this clone: The read finishes 3 residues shy of the CDR3 end, and the germline J gene is used to complete it. The rearrangement links TRBV10-3 to TRBJ1-1; 7 nucleotides line up with TRBD1. The CDR3 loop spans 14 amino acids. Germline V gene lookup returns CDR1 ENHRY and CDR2 SYGVKD. V lost 8 bases, J lost 2 bases, and 8 bases stayed unmatched. CDR3 sequence reads: CAIAIGTVNTEAFF. The part of the CDR3 DNA that was read is TGTGCCATCGCGATCGGGACAGTTAACACTGAA.

Worth noting for this clone: From the germline J gene comes the end of the CDR3, since the read stops 3 residues before it. The chain joins TRBV20-1 to TRBJ2-1; 7 bases line up with TRBD2. This CDR3 has 17 residues. V lost 4 bases and J lost 2; bases outside the gene matches: 14. CDR1 and CDR2 (germline): DFQATT, SNEGSKA (reference sequence). CDR3 in amino acids: CSATTTRLARTYNEQFF. CDR3 DNA, as far as it was read: TGCAGTGCTACGACTACCCGACTAGCCCGCACCTACAATGAG.

Regarding this clone: Read sequence stops 3 residues before the CDR3 end, and the germline J gene provides the missing end. The rearrangement uses TRBV14 and TRBJ1-2, with TRBD1 matching over 8 bases. The CDR3 is 13 residues long. The germline V gene encodes CDR1 SGHDN and CDR2 FVKESK. V trimming: 2 bases; J trimming: 7 bases; junction bases outside the gene matches: 3. The sequenced CDR3 bases are TGTGCCAGCAGCCAAACAGGGGGGAGTGGC. Encoded protein: CASSQTGGSG. The full CDR3 reads CASSQTGGSGYTF.

Comment on this clone: The read finishes 3 residues shy of the CDR3 end, and the germline J gene is used to complete it. V is TRBV6-2 or TRBV6-3 and J is TRBJ2-7; D is unclear. CDR3 size: 13 residues. V lost 3 bases, J lost 3 bases, and 9 bases lay in between. Germline V CDR1 and CDR2: MNHEY, SVGEGT. The CDR3 spells CASSYGQRYEQYF. The CDR3 DNA, read in part, is TGTGCCAGCAGTTATGGGCAACGCTACGAG.